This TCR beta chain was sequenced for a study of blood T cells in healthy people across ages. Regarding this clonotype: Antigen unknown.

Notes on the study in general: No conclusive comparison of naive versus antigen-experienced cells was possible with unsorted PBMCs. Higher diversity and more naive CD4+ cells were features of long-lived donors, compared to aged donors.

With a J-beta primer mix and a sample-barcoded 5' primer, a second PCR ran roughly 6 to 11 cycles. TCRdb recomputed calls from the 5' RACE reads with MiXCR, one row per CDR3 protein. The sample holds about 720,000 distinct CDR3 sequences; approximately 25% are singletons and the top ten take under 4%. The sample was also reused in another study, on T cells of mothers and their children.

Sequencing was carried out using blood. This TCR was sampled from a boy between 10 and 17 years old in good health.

Here the CDR3 DNA reads TGTGCCAGCAGTGACAGGGGGCTGGAGACCCAGTACTTC. Protein product: CASSDRGLETQYF. The chain combines TRBV6-1 with TRBJ2-5; 8 bases map to TRBD1. V lost 3 bases and J lost 5; bases outside the gene matches: 2. Germline-derived CDR1 and CDR2 are MNHNS and SASEGT. The CDR3 has 13 amino acids.